The T cell receptor beta chain described here comes from a study of blood T cells in healthy people across ages. As concerns this clonotype: In this CDR3 the conserved last residue, phenylalanine or tryptophan, is missing, so a read error is likely.

A J-beta primer mix and a sample-barcoded 5' primer were used in a second PCR of roughly 6 to 11 cycles. TCRdb analysed the 5' RACE reads with MiXCR anew, one entry per CDR3 protein. In the table there are 1.5 million to 2 million distinct CDR3 sequences, approximately 39% of which are singletons. Sequencing used blood. The clonotype was recovered from a human donor in good health.

The CDR3 spells CASSHTSGGSYNEQFC. In nucleotides, the CDR3 is TGCGCCAGCAGCCACACAAGCGGGGGCTCCTACAATGAGCAGTTCTGC. V and J are TRBV4-3 and TRBJ2-1; 8 nucleotides agree with TRBD2. V shed 3 bases and J 0 bases; nucleotides not matched to a gene: 4. The length of the CDR3 is 16 residues. The V gene's germline CDR1 is LGHNA and CDR2 YSLEER.